Listed here are 6 T cell receptor beta chains from one sample, sequenced in a study of blood T cells in healthy people across ages (dated by TCRdb to between 2014 and 2017). Library prep was done by 5' RACE. A second PCR of roughly 7 to 11 cycles was performed with a sample-barcoded 5' primer and a J-beta primer mix. TCRdb cleaned the public reads at Q25 with fastp, built clones with MiXCR and kept in-frame beta chains. Under each unique CDR3 protein, matching rows form one entry showing the most common genes and DNA. This sample is represented by some 1,800,000 distinct CDR3 sequences; around 40% of them were singletons. The biggest ten clones account for around 23% of the sample. The specimen sequenced was blood. These receptors all stem from a human donor in good health.

The rearrangement joins TRBV7-8 to TRBJ2-7, with 8 positions matching TRBD1. In germline, CDR1 is SGHVS, CDR2 FQNEAQ. This CDR3 region has 16 residues. After removal of 5 bases from V and 2 bases from J, the junction contained 11 bases not matched to a gene. CDR3 nucleotides: TGTGCCAGCAGCGGACACAACAGGGGGGACCCCTACGAGCAGTACTTC. It yields the protein CASSGHNRGDPYEQYF.

The CDR3 DNA reads TGCAGTGCTAAATGGGACAGTCCCTCCTACGAGCAGTACTTC. It encodes CSAKWDSPSYEQYF. The V gene is TRBV20-1, the J gene TRBJ2-7, with TRBD1 matching over 7 bases. The CDR3 has 14 amino acids. Germline V gives CDR1 DFQATT, CDR2 SNEGSKA (reference sequence). Unmatched junction bases numbered 6, after V lost 4 bases and J lost 0 bases.

This clonotype appeared a few times. V usage is TRBV29-1 and J usage is TRBJ1-1; a weak D match, TRBD1 (6 bases). The ends were cut back, 4 bases at V and 7 bases at J, with 16 bases in the middle. The CDR3 totals 13 residues. Germline CDR1 is SQVTM and CDR2 is ANQGSEA. CDR3 bases: TGCAGCGTTGGAAACAGGGCTGGAGGTGAAGCTTTCTTT. As protein: CSVGNRAGGEAFF.

This clonotype has just a few counts. This rearrangement joins TRBV3-1 to TRBJ2-3; no reliable D call. In germline, CDR1 is LGHDT, CDR2 YNNKEL (reference sequence). V dropped 8 bases and J dropped 7 bases, with 10 bases sitting between them. The CDR3 runs to 11 residues. The CDR3 DNA reads TGTGCCAGCGCGGCAGTCCATACGCAGTATTTT. Amino acid sequence: CASAAVHTQYF.

The chain has TRBV30 and TRBJ2-5; the match to TRBD2 covers 9 bases. The CDR3 spans 16 residues. Per germline, CDR1 GTSNPN and CDR2 SVGIG (reference sequence). J gave up 1 base and V 0 bases, and 6 bases lay outside the gene matches. In nucleotides, the CDR3 is TGTGCCTGGAGTGTACTGGGCGGGGGGGGCCAAGAGACCCAGTACTTC. This translates into CAWSVLGGGGQETQYF.

The genes are TRBV29-1 and TRBJ1-1; D remains unclear. Trimming pared 3 bases from V and 3 bases from J, leaving 11 bases between. The germline CDR1 and CDR2 sequences are SQVTM and ANQGSEA. The CDR3 contains 13 residues. This chain's CDR3 is CSVDAGDYTEAFF. As DNA, the CDR3 is TGCAGCGTTGATGCTGGGGATTACACTGAAGCTTTCTTT.